The 8 T cell receptor beta chains reported below all come from one sample, sequenced in a study of neurological immune-mediated disorders. In TCRdb, the 5' RACE reads were re-called with MiXCR into one record per CDR3 protein. Of 80,000 to 100,000 distinct CDR3 sequences in the sample, approximately 3.5% were seen once. Input material: PBMCs. The receptors stem from a woman aged 50 to 60 with multiple sclerosis.

This clonotype was detected many times. The rearrangement links TRBV6-5 to TRBJ2-1; TRBD2 matches at 13 bases. From germline, CDR1 is MNHEY and CDR2 SVGAGI. The V gene end was trimmed by 4 bases and the J gene end by 0 bases; junction bases not matched to a gene: 6. There are 18 residues in the CDR3. CDR3 protein: CASSWTSGGPSSYNEQFF. In DNA form, the CDR3 reads TGTGCCAGCAGTTGGACTAGCGGGGGACCCAGCTCCTACAATGAGCAGTTCTTC.

The chain joins TRBV5-1 to TRBJ1-1; D is undetermined. The V gene's germline CDR1 is SGHRS and CDR2 YFSETQ. The V end lost 6 bases, the J end lost 0 bases, and 15 bases lay between the germline ends. The CDR3 is 15 amino acids. CDR3 coding DNA: TGCGCCAGCACTGTGGAGGCTTCCGTGAACACTGAAGCTTTCTTT. It yields the protein CASTVEASVNTEAFF.

Many counts were recorded for this clonotype. The V call is TRBV5-1, the J call TRBJ2-3; no clear D. V lost 6 bases and J lost 2, with 10 bases in between. Germline-derived CDR1 and CDR2 are SGHRS and YFSETQ. This CDR3 is 13 amino acids long. The DNA for the CDR3 is TGCGCCAGCATAAAGGGCGACACAGATACGCAGTATTTT. As protein: CASIKGDTDTQYF.

This clonotype was counted ten times or more. The CDR3 nucleotides are TGTGCCAGCAGCGTCACGCTCATGAACACTGAAGCTTTCTTT. Amino acids: CASSVTLMNTEAFF. The chain employs TRBV7-2 and TRBJ1-1; D gene ambiguous. This CDR3 comprises 14 residues. Germline CDR1 and CDR2: SGHTA and FQGNSA. V was cut by 5 bases and J by 0 bases, with 10 bases left in between.

This clonotype was recorded at least ten times. The rearrangement uses TRBV5-1 and TRBJ1-1; TRBD1 agrees at 11 bases. V shed 4 bases and J 10 bases; nucleotides not matched to a gene: 9. The CDR3 contains 14 residues. CDR1 and CDR2 (germline): SGHRS, YFSETQ. The CDR3 DNA reads as TGCGCCAGCAGCGACCGGACAGGGGGCGTTGGAGCTTTCTTT. Amino acids: CASSDRTGGVGAFF.

This clonotype was seen repeatedly, ten times or more. The chain has TRBV20-1 and TRBJ2-3, with D hard to call. The V gene's germline CDR1 is DFQATT and CDR2 SNEGSKA (reference sequence). This CDR3 has 11 residues. V lost 5 bases, J lost 5 bases, and 8 bases lay in between. In DNA form, the CDR3 reads TGCAGTGCTTACCCCAGAGATACGCAGTATTTT. Its translation is CSAYPRDTQYF.

This clonotype came up many times. The chain is built from TRBV25-1 and TRBJ2-7; D is uncertain. In germline, CDR1 is MGHDK, CDR2 SYGVNS. V lost 5 bases and J lost 5, with 10 bases in between. The CDR3 is 12 amino acids. CDR3 in amino acids: CASSRLNHEQYF. CDR3 DNA: TGTGCCAGCAGTAGACTTAACCACGAGCAGTACTTC.

The sample holds a few counts of this clonotype. This chain links TRBV20-1 with TRBJ2-2, with 7 bases fitting TRBD1. J gave up 1 base and V 7 bases, and 3 bases lay outside the gene matches. Germline CDR1 DFQATT, CDR2 SNEGSKA (reference sequence). The CDR3 contains 13 residues. The CDR3 DNA reads as TGCAGTGTTCGGGACAGGAACACCGGGGAGCTGTTTTTT. Its protein product is CSVRDRNTGELFF.